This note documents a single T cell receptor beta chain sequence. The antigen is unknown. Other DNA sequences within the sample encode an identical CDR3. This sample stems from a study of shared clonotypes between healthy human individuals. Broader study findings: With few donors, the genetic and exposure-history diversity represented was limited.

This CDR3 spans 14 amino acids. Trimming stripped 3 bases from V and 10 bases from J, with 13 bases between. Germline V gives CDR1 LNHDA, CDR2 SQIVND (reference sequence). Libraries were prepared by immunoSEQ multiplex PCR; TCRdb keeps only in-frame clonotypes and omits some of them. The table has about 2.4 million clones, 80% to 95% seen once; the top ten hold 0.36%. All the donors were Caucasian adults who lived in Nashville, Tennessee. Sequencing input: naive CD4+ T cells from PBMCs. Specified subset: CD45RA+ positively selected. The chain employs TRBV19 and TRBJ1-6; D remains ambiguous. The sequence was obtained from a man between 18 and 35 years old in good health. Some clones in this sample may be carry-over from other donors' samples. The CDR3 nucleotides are TGTGCCAGTAGTATTAGTAGGGTCAACTCACCCCTCCACTTT. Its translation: CASSISRVNSPLHF.